This T cell receptor (beta chain) is drawn from a study of T-cell memory formation after mild COVID-19. Findings and caveats of the study: Memory sampled before infection contained some responding clones, suggesting cross-reactive memory joined. Researchers report contracting CD4+ clones mostly in CM and EM, with CD8+ clones in EMRA.

Barcoded TCR alpha and TCR beta cDNA libraries with UMIs came from 5'RACE using constant-segment primers. TCRdb ran MiXCR on the 5' RACE reads and lists one entry per CDR3 protein. The repertoire has about 110,000 distinct CDR3 sequences, roughly 12% of them found once; the top ten carry about 27%. This clonotype showed up just a few times. Its antigen is not known. Sequencing was done on a sample of PBMCs or a T cell subset sorted from them (not recorded which). The origin of this receptor is an adult woman who had mild COVID-19 (a few samples of this study predate the infection). Cell type and time point are not known.

DNA for the CDR3: TGTGCCAGCAGCGTAAATAGCGGAGCTCTCGGGACCCAGTACTTC. Its protein is CASSVNSGALGTQYF. V gene TRBV9 combines with J gene TRBJ2-5; TRBD2 might be the D (6 bases). CDR1 is SGDLS, CDR2 YYNGEE, per germline. This CDR3 is 15 amino acids long. V lost 1 base and J lost 7, with 17 bases in between.